This TCR beta chain is from a study of OX40 agonist ivuxolimab in advanced cancers. Study background: Among those treated, three patients had partial responses, one with hepatocellular carcinoma and two with cutaneous melanoma.

Notes on the study in general: The investigators did not determine what antigen specificity the expanded peripheral T cells had.

Assay used: immunoSEQ multiplex PCR; TCRdb lists only in-frame clones, some missing. The sample contains about 41,000 clones, around 87% of which appear only once. Comments on this clone: Its target is not known.

Trimming removed 4 bases at V and 1 base at J, with 16 bases between. Germline CDR1 is ENHRY and CDR2 is SYGVKD. The CDR3 covers 16 residues. Blood sampling was done at baseline, cycle 4 day 1, and cycle 7 day 1. The chain links TRBV10-3 to TRBJ1-1, with D perhaps matching TRBD1 (6 bases). The source is an adult with an advanced solid tumor such as melanoma, head and neck, liver or kidney cancer. The material was CD4+ or CD8+ T cells sorted from blood, obtained in a trial of the OX40 agonist ivuxolimab. This chain's CDR3 is CAISGYRARQNTEAFF. Here the CDR3 DNA reads TGTGCCATCAGTGGATACAGGGCACGGCAGAACACTGAAGCTTTCTTT.